One sample yielded the 28 T cell receptor beta chains listed below, sequenced in a study of shared clonotypes between healthy human individuals. Some clones are missing from TCRdb's copy, which holds only in-frame ones; the method was immunoSEQ multiplex PCR. In the table there are more than 550,000 clones, about nine tenths of which are singletons. The sequenced sample was memory CD8+ T cells from PBMCs. Subset given: CD45RO+ cells pooled with CCR7-negative TemRA cells. These receptor sequences come from a man aged 18 to 35 in good health. Some clones in this sample may be carry-over from other donors' samples.

This sequence joins TRBV15 and TRBJ2-4; 9 bases align to TRBD1. The V and J ends lost 5 bases and 12 bases, in that order; junction bases with no gene match: 8. Germline lookup yields CDR1 LNHNV and CDR2 YYDKDF (reference sequence). The CDR3 has 13 residues. The CDR3 loop reads CATSEGGTGNQYF. The CDR3 DNA is TGTGCCACCAGCGAGGGGGGGACAGGGAATCAGTACTTC. Supplemented by reference TRBV15 and TRBJ2-4, the full variable domain reads DAMVIQNPRYQVTQFGKPVTLSCSQTLNHNVMYWYQQKSSQAPKLLFHYYDKDFNNEADTPDNFQSRRPNTSFCFLDIRSPGLGDTAMYLCATSEGGTGNQYFGAGTRLSVL.

The gene calls are TRBV28 and TRBJ2-7, with D hard to call. The CDR3 is 15 amino acids. Germline CDR1 is MDHEN and CDR2 is SYDVKM. V gave up 4 bases and J gave up 4 bases, with 17 bases separating them. CDR3 protein: CASSYGSPGPYEQYF. In DNA form, the CDR3 reads TGTGCCAGCAGTTATGGGTCCCCGGGTCCTTACGAGCAGTACTTC.

This clone has a single count. The V call is TRBV27, the J call TRBJ2-3, with D unclear. The CDR3 loop spans 14 amino acids. CDR1 is MNHEY and CDR2 is SMNVEV in the germline V gene (reference sequence). Trimming stripped 5 bases from V and 0 bases from J, with 9 bases between. The DNA of the CDR3 is TGTGCCAGCAGTCTCGACATTAGCACAGATACGCAGTATTTT. Translated, it gives CASSLDISTDTQYF.

The chain couples TRBV13 to TRBJ2-1; D gene uncertain. The CDR3 is 11 amino acids. Germline V gene lookup returns CDR1 PRHDT and CDR2 FYEKMQ (reference sequence). Deletions cut 5 bases from V and 7 bases from J, with 6 bases between. The CDR3 loop is CASSGPNEQFF. Here the CDR3 DNA reads TGTGCCAGCAGCGGACCGAATGAGCAGTTCTTC.

The CDR3 loop is CATSPPGQGYEQYF. In DNA form, the CDR3 reads TGTGCCACCAGCCCTCCGGGACAGGGCTACGAGCAGTACTTC. V is TRBV15 and J is TRBJ2-7; TRBD1 agrees at 9 bases. The V segment lost 5 bases and the J segment 3 bases; nucleotides outside the gene matches: 5. Germline CDR1 reads LNHNV; CDR2 reads YYDKDF (reference sequence). This CDR3 is built from 14 residues.

V gene TRBV5-6 combines with J gene TRBJ2-1; 7 bases are shared with TRBD2. Losses at the gene ends were 2 bases for V and 6 bases for J; bases not matched to a gene: 8. CDR1 SGHDT and CDR2 YYEEEE come from the germline V gene. The CDR3 has 15 amino acids. The CDR3 protein is CASSFRLARGNEQFF. CDR3 bases: TGTGCCAGCAGCTTCCGACTAGCTAGGGGCAATGAGCAGTTCTTC.

This sequence joins TRBV6-5 and TRBJ2-7, with a possible D match to TRBD2 (6 bases). V gave up 2 bases and J gave up 3 bases, with 17 bases separating them. The CDR3 covers 16 residues. CDR1 MNHEY and CDR2 SVGAGI come from the germline V gene. The CDR3 DNA is TGTGCCAGCAGTTACGCGGCAGGACTATTACTCTACGAGCAGTACTTC. It translates to CASSYAAGLLLYEQYF.

The chain links TRBV5-1 to TRBJ2-7, with a possible D match to TRBD1 (5 bases). CDR3 length: 13 residues. CDR1 is SGHRS and CDR2 is YFSETQ in the germline V gene. With 5 bases removed from V and 1 base from J, the gap between germline ends came to 10 bases. This CDR3 reads CASRHRSSYEQYF. The CDR3, as DNA: TGCGCCAGCAGACACAGGAGTTCCTACGAGCAGTACTTC.

The chain couples TRBV7-9 to TRBJ2-1; 13 bases align to TRBD2. Trimming removed 5 bases from V and 2 bases from J; junction bases left unmatched: 6. The germline V gene has CDR1 SEHNR and CDR2 FQNEAQ (reference sequence). The length of the CDR3 is 17 residues. CDR3 sequence (DNA): TGTGCCAGCAGCACCTCACTAGCGGGAGGGCCCTACAATGAGCAGTTCTTC. Protein sequence: CASSTSLAGGPYNEQFF.

The chain is built from TRBV5-1 and TRBJ2-7, with TRBD1 matching over 7 bases. CDR1 and CDR2 (germline): SGHRS, YFSETQ. The length of the CDR3 is 15 residues. Germline trimming cut 0 bases from V and 4 bases from J; bases unmatched to any gene: 7. The CDR3 loop is CASSLAQGNMYEQYF. In nucleotides, the CDR3 is TGCGCCAGCAGCTTGGCACAGGGGAATATGTACGAGCAGTACTTC.

The chain combines TRBV15 with TRBJ2-1; 9 nucleotides align to TRBD2. The length of the CDR3 is 15 residues. The germline V gene has CDR1 LNHNV and CDR2 YYDKDF (reference sequence). Trimming cost V 1 base and J 7 bases; bases outside gene matches: 5. CDR3 amino acids: CATSRVLAGMNEQFF. Written as DNA, the CDR3 is TGTGCCACCAGCAGAGTGCTAGCGGGAATGAATGAGCAGTTCTTC.

A note on this clone: Other DNA sequences in this specimen translate into the identical CDR3. The J gene is TRBJ2-1, the V gene TRBV7-2; D gene unclear. V gave up 0 bases and J gave up 4 bases, with 10 bases separating them. CDR1 is SGHTA and CDR2 is FQGNSA in the germline V gene. The CDR3 loop spans 15 amino acids. Here the CDR3 DNA reads TGTGCCAGCAGCTTAGCCGGGTCTAGTTACAATGAGCAGTTCTTC. Translation gives CASSLAGSSYNEQFF.

The chain links TRBV6-1 to TRBJ1-1, with no clear D. V shed 2 bases and J shed 0 bases, with 10 bases lying between them. CDR1 is MNHNS, CDR2 SASEGT, per germline. The CDR3 totals 15 residues. CDR3 in DNA: TGTGCCAGCAGTGAAATCAGTCAGATGAACACTGAAGCTTTCTTT. Amino acid sequence: CASSEISQMNTEAFF.

This sequence joins TRBV27 and TRBJ2-7, with 7 bases aligning to TRBD1. Trimming at V came to 5 bases and at J to 1 base, leaving 2 bases not matched to a gene. Looked up from germline, CDR1 is MNHEY and CDR2 is SMNVEV (reference sequence). This CDR3 is 13 amino acids long. The CDR3 loop is CASSIQGSYEQYF. The CDR3 nucleotides are TGTGCCAGCAGTATACAGGGGTCCTACGAGCAGTACTTC.

V is TRBV2 and J is TRBJ1-1; 7 bases are shared with TRBD1. Germline V CDR1 and CDR2: SNHLY, FYNNEI. Losses at the gene ends were 9 bases for V and 4 bases for J; bases not matched to a gene: 5. The CDR3 runs to 12 residues. CDR3 sequence (DNA): TGTGCCAGACAGGGGATGGGCACTGAAGCTTTCTTT. Residues: CARQGMGTEAFF.

This clone was recorded once. The rearrangement uses TRBV11-2 and TRBJ2-3; D possibly corresponds to TRBD2 (6 bases). Germline V lookup: CDR1 SGHAT, CDR2 FQNNGV. The ends were cut back, 4 bases at V and 1 base at J, with 12 bases in the middle. The CDR3 is 15 amino acids. CDR3 coding DNA: TGTGCCAGCAGCTGGATGGGGGAGGGCACAGATACGCAGTATTTT. Translation gives CASSWMGEGTDTQYF.

This sequence joins TRBV25-1 and TRBJ2-3, with D possibly TRBD2 on 5 matching bases. The V gene lost 4 bases and the J gene lost 2 bases, with 13 bases spanning the gap. Per germline, CDR1 MGHDK and CDR2 SYGVNS. This CDR3 contains 15 residues. Here the CDR3 DNA reads TGTGCCAGCAGTGGGACTCAACTATTCACAGATACGCAGTATTTT. It encodes CASSGTQLFTDTQYF.

V gene TRBV7-2 combines with J gene TRBJ2-7; D remains unclear. V was cut by 1 base and J by 2 bases, with 6 bases left in between. This CDR3 is built from 13 residues. CDR1 is SGHTA and CDR2 is FQGNSA in the germline V gene. CDR3 amino acids: CASSLDRAYEQYF. The CDR3 region has the DNA TGTGCCAGCAGCTTAGACAGAGCCTACGAGCAGTACTTC. The entire variable domain, with the rest obtained from reference TRBV7-2 and TRBJ2-7, is as follows: GAGVSQSPSNKVTEKGKDVELRCDPISGHTALYWYRQSLGQGLEFLIYFQGNSAPDKSGLPSDRFSAERTGGSVSTLTIQRTQQEDSAVYLCASSLDRAYEQYFGPGTRLTVT.

This chain uses TRBV2 with TRBJ1-5; D is unresolved. Germline V lookup: CDR1 SNHLY, CDR2 FYNNEI. Trimming left V 5 bases short and J 0 bases short, with 11 bases between. CDR3 length equals 15 residues. CDR3 protein: CASSSPAYSNQPQHF. The CDR3 coding sequence is TGTGCCAGCAGTAGCCCAGCATATAGCAATCAGCCCCAGCATTTT.

As concerns this clone: Possible read error: a much larger clone is one base away. The same CDR3 arises from other DNA sequences in this sample as well. CDR3 in DNA: TGTGCCAGTAGTATCAGGGACAGCAATCAGCCCCAGCATTTT. As protein: CASSIRDSNQPQHF. The V gene is TRBV19, the J gene TRBJ1-5, with D possibly matching TRBD1 (5 bases). The CDR3 is made up of 14 amino acids. Germline values: CDR1 LNHDA, CDR2 SQIVND (reference sequence). Trimming took off 3 bases at V and 1 base at J, with 7 bases between the two ends.

This chain uses TRBV28 with TRBJ2-7; 13 bases match TRBD2. The CDR3 loop spans 13 amino acids. Germline V gene sequence: CDR1 MDHEN, CDR2 SYDVKM. V lost 10 bases to trimming and J lost 4 bases; unmatched junction nucleotides: 4. CDR3 loop: CAIRLAGGYEQYF. The CDR3 nucleotides are TGTGCCATCAGACTAGCGGGGGGATACGAGCAGTACTTC.

This chain connects TRBV19 to TRBJ1-1, with TRBD1 matching 7 bases. There are 13 residues in the CDR3. The germline gives CDR1 LNHDA, CDR2 SQIVND (reference sequence). With V trimmed by 4 bases and J by 3 bases, 2 bases remained unmatched. For the CDR3, the DNA is TGTGCCAGTAGTACCGACAGGGACACTGAAGCTTTCTTT. Encoded protein: CASSTDRDTEAFF.

This chain joins TRBV4-1 and TRBJ1-6; D uncertain. The germline V gene has CDR1 MGHRA and CDR2 YSYEKL. Trimming took 4 bases from V and 6 from J, leaving 13 bases between them. The CDR3 loop spans 15 amino acids. CDR3 sequence reads: CASSPILVSNSPLHF. CDR3 nucleotides: TGCGCCAGCAGCCCGATTCTGGTCAGTAATTCACCCCTCCACTTT.

The V call is TRBV5-6, the J call TRBJ2-7; D unclear. In germline, CDR1 is SGHDT, CDR2 YYEEEE. This CDR3 is built from 13 residues. The germline V and J ends were trimmed by 0 bases and 0 bases, with 4 bases remaining between them. The CDR3 DNA reads TGTGCCAGCAGCTTGGTTAGCTCCTACGAGCAGTACTTC. Protein: CASSLVSSYEQYF.

The V call is TRBV2, the J call TRBJ2-3; D not resolved. Between the trimmed V and J ends, which lost 8 bases and 1 base, there was a span of 19 bases. The CDR3 is 16 amino acids. CDR1 is SNHLY and CDR2 is FYNNEI in the germline V gene. DNA for the CDR3: TGTGCCAGCGGGGTAGATGTCAGTATCGGCACAGATACGCAGTATTTT. Encoded protein: CASGVDVSIGTDTQYF.

This clone was detected once. Within the sample, other DNA sequences also encode this same CDR3. The V gene is TRBV27, the J gene TRBJ2-7; 8 bases match TRBD2. The CDR3 runs to 14 residues. V was pared by 3 bases and J by 3 bases, with 4 bases of the junction left unmatched. The germline CDR1 and CDR2 sequences are MNHEY and SMNVEV (reference sequence). The CDR3 spells CASSLGLAGYEQYF. DNA of the CDR3: TGTGCCAGCAGTTTGGGGCTAGCGGGCTACGAGCAGTACTTC.

The rearrangement uses TRBV28 and TRBJ1-1; possible D gene TRBD1, 6 bases. Germline CDR1 and CDR2: MDHEN and SYDVKM. Trimming removed 7 bases at V and 3 bases at J, with 15 bases between. The CDR3 sequence is 14 residues long. CDR3 coding DNA: TGTGCCAGCAAACCCGTGGGGGCGTACACTGAAGCTTTCTTT. Amino acid sequence: CASKPVGAYTEAFF. Full variable domain (remainder filled in from reference TRBV28 and TRBJ1-1): DVKVTQSSRYLVKRTGEKVFLECVQDMDHENMFWYRQDPGLGLRLIYFSYDVKMKEKGDIPEGYSVSREKKERFSLILESASTNQTSMYLCASKPVGAYTEAFFGQGTRLTVV.

The rearrangement joins TRBV27 to TRBJ1-5, with D uncertain. The CDR3 has 12 residues. Germline V gene sequence: CDR1 MNHEY, CDR2 SMNVEV (reference sequence). V was pared by 7 bases and J by 3 bases, with 7 bases between. This chain's CDR3 is CASKAPNQPQHF. The CDR3 nucleotides read TGTGCCAGCAAGGCCCCCAATCAGCCCCAGCATTTT.